This T cell receptor beta chain appears in the sequencing data of a study of PD-1 blockade in classical Hodgkin lymphoma. Findings of the study overall: Diminished baseline TCR diversity has been reported in newly diagnosed patients relative to healthy donors. Compared with baseline, CD4+ but not CD8+ TCR diversity had risen significantly by C4D1. Those achieving complete response showed baseline diversity like newly diagnosed patients.

Comment on this clone: No antigen is known for it.

Profiled with immunoSEQ multiplex PCR; TCRdb holds only in-frame clones, not every one. The data show fewer than 30,000 clones, roughly 82% seen once. The CDR3 loop spans 16 amino acids. The germline V and J ends were trimmed by 7 bases and 0 bases, with 16 bases remaining between them. Per the germline V gene, CDR1 is LNHDA and CDR2 is SQIVND (reference sequence). Each patient's relapse followed autologous stem cell transplantation, and brentuximab vedotin exposure varied. The sequencing used peripheral blood mononuclear cells (PBMCs), collected before the second cycle of nivolumab. The chain recombines TRBV19 with TRBJ2-1, with D perhaps matching TRBD1 (5 bases). This TCR was recovered from a human donor with classical Hodgkin lymphoma. The CDR3 nucleotides are TGTGCCAGTACCCCGTGGGGCAGCCGCTCCTACAATGAGCAGTTCTTC. Protein product: CASTPWGSRSYNEQFF.